The present entry profiles one T cell receptor (beta chain) with its context. Its antigen target is currently unknown. Within one base of it there is no much larger clone, and no base qualities were kept. The CDR3 covers 15 residues, taking in both the cysteine and the phenylalanine. The DNA shown is the 45-base CDR3, in frame from base 1. The CDR1 and CDR2 encoded by the germline V gene are SGHTA and FQGTGA. V is cut by 1 base and J by 4 bases, and the space between the germline ends is 12 bases. Libraries were built with 5' RACE. These reads were obtained on an Illumina HiSeq 2500. A second about 7 to 11 cycle PCR used a sample-barcoded 5' primer and a J-beta primer mix. Each TCR beta cDNA molecule received a unique molecular identifier from a template-switch 5' adaptor carrying 12 random nucleotides. Each sample yielded at least 3 million CDR3-containing paired-end reads. All of the RNA was converted into first-strand cDNA using the Mint cDNA synthesis kit, with a TRBC-specific oligonucleotide serving as the primer. All cDNA was treated with uracil-DNA glycosylase and then went through a first 18-cycle PCR with the universal primers M1SS and BC2_uni_R. The paper's data handling went like this. For normalization, 1 million high-quality reads, each with a distinct molecular identifier, were randomly selected from each sample. Reads with shared molecular identifiers were discarded instead of being binned into consensus sequences. MiTCR, run with a Q25 quality threshold and the strictest error-elimination algorithm, handled CDR3 identification, clonotype clustering and error correction. A nonparametric unseen species model with Euler transformation was used to estimate lower-bound total TCR beta diversity. Using fastp at Q25 and MiXCR, TCRdb reprocessed the public reads and kept productive beta chains. Rows with a matching CDR3 protein are joined into one entry that keeps the most common DNA and genes. The V and J calls were not made by the authors but by TCRdb's processing. The sample data list 600,000 to 900,000 distinct CDR3 sequences, and 20% to 30% of these were observed just once. Clones ranked in the top ten supply 2.5% to 3.5% of the sample.

The roughly 38 donors, aged 6 to 90 years, were systemically healthy Caucasian individuals from Russia. Each donor gave 8 to 10 milliliters of peripheral blood, collected into EDTA-treated Vacutainer tubes. Ficoll-Paque density-gradient centrifugation was used to isolate PBMCs, with at least 6 million per sample. Total RNA was extracted from PBMCs with Trizol reagent, with at least 5.5 micrograms obtained per sample. Naive CD45RAhigh/CD27high T cell percentages were measured by flow cytometry on a PBMC aliquot from every donor. The data derive from a study of blood T cells in healthy people across ages (dated by TCRdb to between 2014 and 2017). Study-wide context: Template switching captured roughly one uniquely barcoded TCR beta cDNA molecule per two T cells in model experiments. Using the same blood draw, the study looked at two additional independent replicas of 1 million unique cDNA reads for two donors, one aged 18 to 30 and the other aged 80 or older. Donors were grouped into four age groups: young (average approximately 15 years), middle-aged (roughly 40), aged (around 60) and long-lived (approximately 81). Using deep sequencing normalized with unique cDNA molecular identifiers, the study measured how TCR beta repertoire diversity changes with age.

What the authors observed across the whole study: Compared with the aged group, the long-lived group had more naive CD4+ T cells, fewer expanded clones and increased TCR diversity, suggesting age selection. Total diversity estimates from one million sequenced T cells were considered lower bounds and underestimates. The percentage of naive T cells measured by flow cytometry correlated strongly with observed TCR beta diversity. Conclusive comparison of naive and antigen-experienced compartments was prevented by the profiling of bulk unsorted PBMCs. Donor CMV infection status was unknown, potentially confounding age-related changes in expanded clonotypes. As age increased, observed TCR beta diversity per million T cells dropped in a roughly linear way, and a significant reduction was already evident by age 40.

The sample also formed part of further work on T cells of mothers and their children. As the second study states: Nine systemically healthy Caucasian individuals, comprising three mothers and their six children, were included as donors. cDNA synthesis consumed the entire amount of extracted RNA, loaded at 1.5 ug RNA in each 15 ul reaction. Sample barcodes and 2-4 random nucleotides were added via the M1S primer in the second PCR. More than 9 million TCR beta CDR3 reads were obtained from each mother, and roughly 3 million reads were obtained from each child. Thymic selection similarly shapes TCR recombination output in related and unrelated pairs, with minor effect from inherited differences. Normalized repertoire overlap in related mother-child pairs was always slightly higher than in unrelated mother-child pairs, but the difference was never significant. Persistent microchimeric T cell clones were not detected, at a sensitivity of approximately 93 clones per million clonotypes. To look for features that set related mother-child pairs apart from unrelated individuals, the researchers ran deep NGS to compare the TCR beta repertoires of mothers and children. The mean age was 40 +/- 4 years for the mothers and approximately 11 +/- 4 years for the children. After adapter ligation was performed with NEBNext reagents, the libraries were sequenced on an Illumina HiSeq 2000 with 100+100 nt paired-end reads. To avoid cross-contamination, the mother libraries and the child libraries were prepared a month apart and sequenced in separate runs. Between roughly 500,000 and 2,000,000 distinct TCR beta clonotypes were identified per donor. Naive TCR beta clonotypes were estimated from low-frequency clonotypes matched to each donor's FACS-determined naive share, without sorting.

The chain is encoded by TRBV7-3 joined to TRBJ2-3; the D gene remains uncertain. The sequenced sample was blood. The clonotype originates from a boy younger than 18 in good health. The CDR3 corresponds to CASSLNSNPADTQYF. The sequence in DNA is TGTGCCAGCAGCTTAAACTCGAATCCTGCAGATACGCAGTATTTT.